Listed here are 32 T cell receptor beta chains from one sample, sequenced in a study of blood T cell repertoires in COVID-19. This table comes from immunoSEQ multiplex PCR, and its TCRdb copy is limited to in-frame clones, with some not included. The sample consists of roughly 100,000 clones, roughly 87% of them appearing once. The specimen sequenced was peripheral blood. The receptors derive from an elderly woman in a cohort sampled during active COVID-19.

V is TRBV3-1 (or the pseudogene TRBV3-2) and J is TRBJ2-1; 16 bases are a match to TRBD2. CDR1 and CDR2 from the germline V gene are LGHDT and YNNKEL (reference sequence). There are 15 residues in the CDR3. V dropped 4 bases and J dropped 10; count of bases not matched to a gene: 4. CDR3 loop: CASSPGLAGGQEQFF. DNA of the CDR3: TGTGCCAGCAGCCCGGGACTAGCGGGGGGGCAAGAGCAGTTCTTC.

The CDR3 bases are TGCAGCGGGGCTCTAGCCACGGGCTACAATGAGCAGTTCTTC. It specifies CSGALATGYNEQFF. The chain uses TRBV29-1 and TRBJ2-1, with D maybe TRBD2 (5 bases). The V and J ends lost 7 bases and 3 bases respectively, with 16 bases between them. This CDR3 contains 14 residues. Germline-derived CDR1 and CDR2 are SQVTM and ANQGSEA.

CDR3 loop: CASSQEQAGGYEQYF. In DNA, the CDR3 is TGTGCCAGCAGCCAAGAACAAGCGGGAGGTTACGAGCAGTACTTC. The chain has TRBV4-2 and TRBJ2-7; 9 nucleotides match TRBD2. The CDR3 loop spans 15 amino acids. After removal of 0 bases from V and 4 bases from J, the junction contained 4 bases not matched to a gene. Germline CDR1 LGHNA, CDR2 YNFKEQ.

A word on this clone: Other DNA sequences in this specimen translate into the identical CDR3. V gene TRBV24-1 combines with J gene TRBJ2-1; D possibly corresponds to TRBD1 (6 bases). The V end was cut by 7 bases, the J end by 5 bases, with 11 bases between. Germline V CDR1 and CDR2: KGHDR, SFDVKD. The CDR3 runs to 13 residues. The CDR3 DNA follows: TGTGCCACCAGGGACAGCCGGAACAATGAGCAGTTCTTC. Translating gives CATRDSRNNEQFF.

The V gene is TRBV28, the J gene TRBJ1-2; no clear D. Germline V gives CDR1 MDHEN, CDR2 SYDVKM. The CDR3 length is 14 residues. V was cut by 3 bases and J by 6 bases, with 14 bases left in between. In DNA, the CDR3 is TGTGCCAGCAGTTTGGAGGCTCCCCGCAATGGCTACACCTTC. As protein: CASSLEAPRNGYTF.

The rearrangement uses TRBV9 and TRBJ2-7, with 8 bases that match TRBD1. V trimming: 0 bases; J trimming: 3 bases; junction bases outside the gene matches: 5. The CDR3 length is 15 residues. From germline, CDR1 is SGDLS and CDR2 YYNGEE. Written as DNA, the CDR3 is TGTGCCAGCAGCGTAGGGGGGACAGGCGTCTACGAGCAGTACTTC. Translated, it gives CASSVGGTGVYEQYF.

The chain employs TRBV5-8 and TRBJ1-2, with D uncertain. The V end was cut by 6 bases, the J end by 1 base, with 13 bases between. The CDR3 is 14 amino acids. Germline-derived CDR1 and CDR2 are SGHTS and YDEGEE. In DNA form, the CDR3 reads TGTGCCAGCACCCTGGTCAGGAATAACTATGGCTACACCTTC. Protein product: CASTLVRNNYGYTF.

Concerning this clone itself: This CDR3 is also generated by other DNA sequences in the sample. V usage is TRBV2 and J usage is TRBJ1-1; 7 bases fit TRBD1. CDR1 is SNHLY and CDR2 is FYNNEI in the germline V gene. This CDR3 comprises 14 residues. V lost 2 bases, J lost 4 bases, and 4 bases stayed unmatched. The DNA of the CDR3 is TGTGCCAGCAGTGAATTTACAGGGGCCACTGAAGCTTTCTTT. It encodes CASSEFTGATEAFF.

The chain is built from TRBV27 and TRBJ2-3; TRBD2 aligns across 7 bases. The germline gives CDR1 MNHEY, CDR2 SMNVEV (reference sequence). The CDR3 is 16 residues long. V dropped 4 bases and J dropped 4; count of bases not matched to a gene: 11. The CDR3 DNA sequence: TGTGCCAGCAGTTCGTGGGGCGGACTAGACTCAGATACGCAGTATTTT. Amino acid sequence: CASSSWGGLDSDTQYF.

The chain employs TRBV19 and TRBJ1-5, with a tentative D call TRBD1 (5 bases). Trimming left V 5 bases short and J 7 bases short, with 15 bases between. The CDR3 has 14 residues. Looked up from germline, CDR1 is LNHDA and CDR2 is SQIVND (reference sequence). As DNA, the CDR3 is TGTGCCAGTAGTCTTGACAGTGCTCGCCAGCCCCAGCATTTT. The encoded protein is CASSLDSARQPQHF.

This clone showed up just a few times. CDR3 amino acids: CASSQGGTVYSNQPQHF. The CDR3, as DNA: TGTGCCAGCAGCCAAGGCGGGACAGTTTATAGCAATCAGCCCCAGCATTTT. The rearrangement links TRBV3-1 (or the pseudogene TRBV3-2) to TRBJ1-5, with 7 bases matching TRBD1. Trimming removed 1 base from V and 0 bases from J; junction bases left unmatched: 6. This CDR3 has 17 residues. CDR1 and CDR2 from the germline V gene are LGHDT and YNNKEL (reference sequence).

Only one count was recorded for this clone. The chain carries TRBV21-1 and TRBJ2-1; the table names TRBD2, a call not compared with the DNA. TRBV21-1 is a documented pseudogene. The CDR3 covers 18 residues. The CDR3 DNA is TGTGCCAGCAGCAAAGGACCTAGCGGGTCGGGCTCCTACAATGAGCAGTTCTTC. Amino acids: CASSKGPSGSGSYNEQFF.

The V and J genes are TRBV19 and TRBJ1-5, with 7 bases that match TRBD1. Germline V lookup: CDR1 LNHDA, CDR2 SQIVND (reference sequence). There are 12 residues in the CDR3. V was clipped by 9 bases and J by 7 bases; unmatched bases: 6. The CDR3 region is CASRQGLQPQHF. In DNA, the CDR3 is TGTGCCAGCCGACAGGGCCTCCAGCCCCAGCATTTT.

The chain links TRBV14 to TRBJ2-1, with 7 bases lining up with TRBD1. The CDR3 extends over 13 amino acids. The germline V gene has CDR1 SGHDN and CDR2 FVKESK. With 1 base clipped from V and 11 bases from J, the junction kept 5 bases outside the gene matches. The chain's CDR3 is CASSQATGLKQFF. CDR3 bases: TGTGCCAGCAGCCAAGCGACAGGGCTTAAGCAGTTCTTC. Based on the CDR3 plus reference TRBV14 and TRBJ2-1, the full variable domain is EAGVTQFPSHSVIEKGQTVTLRCDPISGHDNLYWYRRVMGKEIKFLLHFVKESKQDESGMPNNRFLAERTGGTYSTLKVQPAELEDSGVYFCASSQATGLKQFFGPGTRLTVL.

This chain connects TRBV19 to TRBJ1-2; TRBD1 matches at 7 bases. V shed 6 bases and J 2 bases; nucleotides not matched to a gene: 15. Germline values: CDR1 LNHDA, CDR2 SQIVND (reference sequence). CDR3 length: 17 amino acids. This CDR3 reads CASRPSLRQGTNYGYTF. DNA for the CDR3: TGTGCCAGTAGACCCTCCCTCCGACAGGGAACGAACTATGGCTACACCTTC.

This clone has a handful of counts. The J gene is TRBJ1-3, the V gene TRBV6-5; D is perhaps TRBD1 (5 bases). V lost 8 bases and J 4 bases, leaving 12 bases between the germline ends. Germline V lookup: CDR1 MNHEY, CDR2 SVGAGI. This CDR3 region has 13 residues. The CDR3 DNA sequence: TGTGCCAGCGGGGCCAGTGGGGGAAACACCATATATTTT. Protein sequence: CASGASGGNTIYF.

The J gene is TRBJ2-1, the V gene TRBV7-9, with 14 positions matching TRBD2. The germline gives CDR1 SEHNR, CDR2 FQNEAQ (reference sequence). CDR3 size: 14 residues. V lost 4 bases to trimming and J lost 8 bases; unmatched junction nucleotides: 1. This CDR3 is CASSWGLAGDEQFF. CDR3 bases: TGTGCCAGCAGCTGGGGACTAGCGGGGGATGAGCAGTTCTTC.

The chain carries TRBV28 and TRBJ1-1; TRBD1 aligns across 9 bases. V shed 6 bases, J shed 1 base, and the junction held 9 bases outside the gene matches. Per the germline V gene, CDR1 is MDHEN and CDR2 is SYDVKM. The CDR3 totals 16 residues. CDR3 residues: CASSPPTGGWNTEAFF. DNA of the CDR3: TGTGCCAGCAGCCCCCCGACAGGGGGTTGGAACACTGAAGCTTTCTTT.

In this sample, this clone turned up once. CDR3: CSVPQTQGTMNTEAFF. The CDR3, as DNA: TGCAGCGTTCCACAGACACAGGGGACGATGAACACTGAAGCTTTCTTT. This chain joins TRBV29-1 and TRBJ1-1, with 7 nucleotides matching TRBD1. CDR3 length equals 16 residues. Germline values: CDR1 SQVTM, CDR2 ANQGSEA. Trimming at V came to 5 bases and at J to 0 bases, leaving 12 bases not matched to a gene.

Points on this clone: Other DNA sequences in this specimen translate into the identical CDR3. The chain combines TRBV9 with TRBJ2-3; a weak D match, TRBD2 (5 bases). The CDR3 has 14 amino acids. Germline V lookup: CDR1 SGDLS, CDR2 YYNGEE. V dropped 1 base and J dropped 0 bases, with 6 bases sitting between them. DNA of the CDR3: TGTGCCAGCAGCGTACGGACTAGCACAGATACGCAGTATTTT. Residues: CASSVRTSTDTQYF. The entire variable domain, with the rest obtained from reference TRBV9 and TRBJ2-3, is as follows: DSGVTQTPKHLITATGQRVTLRCSPRSGDLSVYWYQQSLDQGLQFLIQYYNGEERAKGNILERFSAQQFPDLHSELNLSSLELGDSALYFCASSVRTSTDTQYFGPGTRLTVL.

This chain uses TRBV20-1 with TRBJ2-1; 9 nucleotides match TRBD2. The length of the CDR3 is 15 residues. Germline CDR1 and CDR2: DFQATT and SNEGSKA (reference sequence). With 3 bases clipped from V and 6 bases from J, the junction kept 9 bases outside the gene matches. The CDR3 region has the DNA TGCAGTGCTAGTGGCGGGGGGGCCTCGGGCAATGAGCAGTTCTTC. Residues: CSASGGGASGNEQFF.

The V and J genes are TRBV18 and TRBJ2-4; TRBD2 agrees at 9 bases. Unmatched junction bases numbered 8, after V lost 3 bases and J lost 8 bases. The CDR3 contains 15 residues. The germline CDR1 and CDR2 sequences are KGHSH and LQKENI. The CDR3 coding sequence is TGTGCCAGCTCACCCTCGGCTAGCGGGATAGACATTCAGTACTTC. Its protein product is CASSPSASGIDIQYF. Filled out from reference TRBV18 and TRBJ2-4, the complete variable domain reads NAGVMQNPRHLVRRRGQEARLRCSPMKGHSHVYWYRQLPEEGLKFMVYLQKENIIDESGMPKERFSAEFPKEGPSILRIQQVVRGDSAAYFCASSPSASGIDIQYFGAGTRLSVL.

The V and J genes are TRBV30 and TRBJ2-1; 7 bases match TRBD2. The junction had 5 bases not matched to a gene; V was cut back by 7 bases and J by 5 bases. CDR3 length: 12 residues. From germline, CDR1 is GTSNPN and CDR2 SVGIG (reference sequence). The CDR3 region is CASRGSNNEQFF. In DNA, the CDR3 is TGTGCCTCTCGCGGGAGCAACAATGAGCAGTTCTTC.

The chain uses TRBV13 and TRBJ2-1; the D gene is possibly TRBD2 (6 bases). The CDR3 has 15 amino acids. Between the trimmed V and J ends, which lost 8 bases and 5 bases, there was a span of 19 bases. CDR1 is PRHDT and CDR2 is FYEKMQ in the germline V gene (reference sequence). The CDR3 nucleotides are TGTGCCAGCCAGAAGAGGGCGGGATTTGACAATGAGCAGTTCTTC. Translating gives CASQKRAGFDNEQFF.

This clone was counted between two and nine times. CDR3 DNA: TGTGCCAGCAGTTACCTCCCGCAGGGCAACACTGAAGCTTTCTTT. It translates to CASSYLPQGNTEAFF. V and J are TRBV6-5 and TRBJ1-1; D is possibly TRBD1 (5 bases). Trimming removed 2 bases from V and 2 bases from J, with 12 bases in between. The CDR3 length is 15 residues. Looked up from germline, CDR1 is MNHEY and CDR2 is SVGAGI.

This clone was counted between two and nine times. This rearrangement joins TRBV7-2 to TRBJ1-4; D not resolved. Germline CDR1 reads SGHTA; CDR2 reads FQGNSA. Trimming removed 2 bases at V and 8 bases at J, with 21 bases between. The length of the CDR3 is 17 residues. The chain's CDR3 is CASSLWVIGLCGEKLFF. The CDR3 nucleotides read TGTGCCAGCAGCTTATGGGTAATAGGGCTATGCGGGGAAAAACTGTTTTTT.

V usage is TRBV6-5 and J usage is TRBJ1-2; D call uncertain. The CDR3 totals 14 residues. CDR1 is MNHEY, CDR2 SVGAGI, per germline. Trimming took 8 bases from V and 2 from J, leaving 15 bases between them. CDR3 in DNA: TGTGCCAGCCGACGGCAGACTTACAACTATGGCTACACCTTC. Translation gives CASRRQTYNYGYTF.

This clone was seen only once. The rearrangement uses TRBV5-6 and TRBJ2-1; D uncertain. The ends were cut back, 4 bases at V and 6 bases at J, with 8 bases in the middle. Germline V lookup: CDR1 SGHDT, CDR2 YYEEEE. The CDR3 loop spans 12 amino acids. The CDR3 DNA reads as TGTGCCAGCAGCGCGGCCTCCAATGAGCAGTTCTTC. Translating it yields CASSAASNEQFF.

The V gene is TRBV5-1, the J gene TRBJ2-3; TRBD2 agrees at 9 bases. J gave up 6 bases and V 0 bases, and 5 bases lay outside the gene matches. The V gene's germline CDR1 is SGHRS and CDR2 YFSETQ. This CDR3 is built from 15 residues. CDR3 residues: CASSLGGGAADTQYF. CDR3 coding DNA: TGCGCCAGCAGCTTGGGCGGGGGGGCCGCGGATACGCAGTATTTT.

V gene TRBV28 combines with J gene TRBJ2-3; a possible D gene is TRBD2 (6 bases). V gave up 6 bases and J gave up 1 base, with 11 bases separating them. Germline V lookup: CDR1 MDHEN, CDR2 SYDVKM. CDR3 length equals 14 residues. The CDR3 region is CASSERAGTDTQYF. CDR3 nucleotide sequence: TGTGCCAGCAGCGAGCGGGCCGGCACAGATACGCAGTATTTT.

The V call is TRBV6-4, the J call TRBJ2-1; tentatively, D is TRBD2 (5 bases). CDR1 MRHNA and CDR2 SNTAGT come from the germline V gene. CDR3 length: 15 residues. Trimming took 0 bases from V and 5 from J, leaving 11 bases between them. For the CDR3, the DNA is TGTGCCAGCAGTGACTCGGGAGAGGGTGACAATGAGCAGTTCTTC. It codes for CASSDSGEGDNEQFF.

The rearrangement uses TRBV3-1 (or the pseudogene TRBV3-2) and TRBJ1-4; 7 bases fit TRBD1. Germline lookup yields CDR1 LGHDT and CDR2 YNNKEL (reference sequence). The CDR3 has 14 residues. V dropped 4 bases and J dropped 7; count of bases not matched to a gene: 6. DNA of the CDR3: TGTGCCAGCAGCCTAGCAGGGGGTGTTGAAAAACTGTTTTTT. Translating it yields CASSLAGGVEKLFF.